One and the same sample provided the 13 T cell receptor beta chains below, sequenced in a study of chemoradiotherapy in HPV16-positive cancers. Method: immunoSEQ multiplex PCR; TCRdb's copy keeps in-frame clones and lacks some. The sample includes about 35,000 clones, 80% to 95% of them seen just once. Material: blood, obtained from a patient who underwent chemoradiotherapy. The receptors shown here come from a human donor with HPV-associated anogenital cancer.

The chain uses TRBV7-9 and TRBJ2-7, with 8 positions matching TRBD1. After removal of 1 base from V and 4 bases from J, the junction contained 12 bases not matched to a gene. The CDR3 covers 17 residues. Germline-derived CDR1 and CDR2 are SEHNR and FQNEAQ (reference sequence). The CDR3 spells CASSLDPPRQGRYEQYF. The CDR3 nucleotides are TGTGCCAGCAGCTTAGATCCCCCCCGACAGGGGAGATACGAGCAGTACTTC. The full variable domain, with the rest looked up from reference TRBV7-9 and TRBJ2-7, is DTGVSQNPRHKITKRGQNVTFRCDPISEHNRLYWYRQTLGQGPEFLTYFQNEAQLEKSRLLSDRFSAERPKGSFSTLEIQRTEQGDSAMYLCASSLDPPRQGRYEQYFGPGTRLTVT.

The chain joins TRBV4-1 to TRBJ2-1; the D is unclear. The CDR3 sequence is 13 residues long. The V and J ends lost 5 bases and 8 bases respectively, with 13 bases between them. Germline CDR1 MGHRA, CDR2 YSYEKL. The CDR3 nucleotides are TGCGCCAGCAGCAGAGGACCCTTCGATGAGCAGTTCTTC. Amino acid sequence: CASSRGPFDEQFF.

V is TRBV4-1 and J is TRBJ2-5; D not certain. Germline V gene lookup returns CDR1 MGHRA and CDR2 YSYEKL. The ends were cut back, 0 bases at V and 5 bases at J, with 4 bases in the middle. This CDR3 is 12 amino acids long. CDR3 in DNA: TGCGCCAGCAGCCAAGATAGGGAGACCCAGTACTTC. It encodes CASSQDRETQYF.

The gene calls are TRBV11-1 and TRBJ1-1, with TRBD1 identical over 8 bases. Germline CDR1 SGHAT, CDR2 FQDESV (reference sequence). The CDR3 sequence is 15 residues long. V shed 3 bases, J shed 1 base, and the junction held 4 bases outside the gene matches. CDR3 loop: CASSFTGGGNTEAFF. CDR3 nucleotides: TGTGCCAGCAGCTTTACAGGGGGAGGGAACACTGAAGCTTTCTTT.

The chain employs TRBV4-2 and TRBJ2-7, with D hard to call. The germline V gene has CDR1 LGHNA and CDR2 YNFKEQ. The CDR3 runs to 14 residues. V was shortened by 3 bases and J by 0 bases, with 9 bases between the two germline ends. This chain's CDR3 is CASSQTPSSYEQYF. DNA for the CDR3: TGTGCCAGCAGCCAGACACCTAGCTCCTACGAGCAGTACTTC.

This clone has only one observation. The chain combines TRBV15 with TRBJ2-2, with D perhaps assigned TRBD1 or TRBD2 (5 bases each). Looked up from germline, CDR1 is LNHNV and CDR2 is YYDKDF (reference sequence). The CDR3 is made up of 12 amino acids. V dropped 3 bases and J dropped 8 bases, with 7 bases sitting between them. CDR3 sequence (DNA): TGTGCCACCAGCAGGGGGACGGGGGAGCTGTTTTTT. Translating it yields CATSRGTGELFF.

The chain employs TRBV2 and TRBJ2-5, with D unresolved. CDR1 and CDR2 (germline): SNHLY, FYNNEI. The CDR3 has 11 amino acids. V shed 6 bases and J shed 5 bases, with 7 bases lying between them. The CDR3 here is CASRGMETQYF. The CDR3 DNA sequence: TGTGCCAGCAGGGGTATGGAGACCCAGTACTTC. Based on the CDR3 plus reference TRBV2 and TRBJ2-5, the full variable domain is EPEVTQTPSHQVTQMGQEVILRCVPISNHLYFYWYRQILGQKVEFLVSFYNNEISEKSEIFDDQFSVERPDGSNFTLKIRSTKLEDSAMYFCASRGMETQYFGPGTRLLVL.

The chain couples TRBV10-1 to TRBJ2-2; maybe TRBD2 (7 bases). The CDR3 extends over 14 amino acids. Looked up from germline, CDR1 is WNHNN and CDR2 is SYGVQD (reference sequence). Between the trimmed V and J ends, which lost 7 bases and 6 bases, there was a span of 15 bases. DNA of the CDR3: TGCGCCAGCATTAAGGGGGGGATCTCCGGGGAGCTGTTTTTT. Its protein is CASIKGGISGELFF.

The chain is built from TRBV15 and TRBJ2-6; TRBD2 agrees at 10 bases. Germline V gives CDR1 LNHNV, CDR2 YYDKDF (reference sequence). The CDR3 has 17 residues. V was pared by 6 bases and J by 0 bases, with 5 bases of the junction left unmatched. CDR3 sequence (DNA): TGTGCCACCAGTATAGCGGGGGGTCCCTCTGGGGCCAACGTCCTGACTTTC. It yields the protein CATSIAGGPSGANVLTF.

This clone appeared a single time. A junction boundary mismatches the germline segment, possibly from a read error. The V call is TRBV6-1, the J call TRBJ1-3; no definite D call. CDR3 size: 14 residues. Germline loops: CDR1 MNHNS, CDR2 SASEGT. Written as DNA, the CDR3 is TGTGCCAGCAGGGACTTCCTAAACGGAATCACCATATATTTT. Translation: CASRDFLNGITIYF.

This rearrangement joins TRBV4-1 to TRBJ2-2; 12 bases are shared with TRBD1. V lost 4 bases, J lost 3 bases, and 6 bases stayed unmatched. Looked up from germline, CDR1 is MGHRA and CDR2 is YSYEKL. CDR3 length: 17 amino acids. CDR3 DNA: TGCGCCAGCAGCCCCCGGGGACAGGGGGCTGACACCGGGGAGCTGTTTTTT. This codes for CASSPRGQGADTGELFF.

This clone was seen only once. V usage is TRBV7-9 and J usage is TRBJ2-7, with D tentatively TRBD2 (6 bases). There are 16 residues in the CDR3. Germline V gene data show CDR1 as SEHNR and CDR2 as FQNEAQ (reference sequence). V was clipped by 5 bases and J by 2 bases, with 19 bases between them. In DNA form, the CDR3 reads TGTGCCAGCAGCCCTCCTCTAGCGCCGACCACCTACGAGCAGTACTTC. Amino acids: CASSPPLAPTTYEQYF.

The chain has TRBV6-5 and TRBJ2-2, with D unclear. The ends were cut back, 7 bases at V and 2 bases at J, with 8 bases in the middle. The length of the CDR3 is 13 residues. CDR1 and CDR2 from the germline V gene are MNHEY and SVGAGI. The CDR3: CASTKPNTGELFF. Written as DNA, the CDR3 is TGTGCCAGCACAAAGCCTAACACCGGGGAGCTGTTTTTT.